Presented here are 20 T cell receptor beta chains from one specimen sequenced in a study of cytomegalovirus exposure and HLA in healthy donors. 60 Vbeta and 13 Jbeta primers were used in PCR. Sequenced by immunoSEQ multiplex PCR; TCRdb stores in-frame clones only, minus some. The sample records over 200,000 clones, approximately 78% being singletons. Material: PBMCs. The receptor source for this set is a male donor in good health and CMV-seronegative.

This clone showed up just a few times. This sequence joins TRBV5-1 and TRBJ1-3, with 7 bases lining up with TRBD1. CDR3 length: 16 amino acids. CDR1 SGHRS and CDR2 YFSETQ come from the germline V gene. J was trimmed by 2 bases and V by 0 bases; bases with no gene match: 5. The CDR3: CASSLDVQGAGNTIYF. DNA for the CDR3: TGCGCCAGCAGCTTGGACGTCCAGGGGGCTGGAAACACCATATATTTT.

V gene TRBV25-1 combines with J gene TRBJ1-1; the D gene is possibly TRBD1 (5 bases). Germline values: CDR1 MGHDK, CDR2 SYGVNS. This CDR3 region has 13 residues. V lost 8 bases, J lost 4 bases, and 14 bases lay in between. CDR3 bases: TGTGCCAGCCTCCCCCAGGGATTCACTGAAGCTTTCTTT. As protein: CASLPQGFTEAFF.

This clone was observed once. The chain is built from TRBV6-4 and TRBJ1-2; D possibly corresponds to TRBD1 (5 bases). Trimming removed 3 bases from V and 4 bases from J, with 12 bases in between. The CDR3 has 14 residues. Germline V gene lookup returns CDR1 MRHNA and CDR2 SNTAGT. The CDR3 DNA follows: TGTGCCAGCAGTGAATCAAAGGGGCCCTATGGCTACACCTTC. Its translation: CASSESKGPYGYTF.

V usage is TRBV28 and J usage is TRBJ2-7; TRBD1 is a possible D gene (6 bases). CDR3 length equals 11 residues. The germline V gene has CDR1 MDHEN and CDR2 SYDVKM. Trimming left V 4 bases short and J 5 bases short, with 6 bases between. In DNA, the CDR3 is TGTGCCAGCAGTTACAGGGACGAGCAGTACTTC. Its protein product is CASSYRDEQYF.

The rearrangement joins TRBV5-1 to TRBJ1-1, with D unclear. Trimming took off 0 bases at V and 0 bases at J, with 6 bases between the two ends. The CDR3 has 14 amino acids. CDR1 and CDR2 from the germline V gene are SGHRS and YFSETQ. The CDR3 DNA reads TGCGCCAGCAGCTTGGGGGCTATGAACACTGAAGCTTTCTTT. Translation: CASSLGAMNTEAFF.

The chain is built from TRBV5-4 and TRBJ2-3; TRBD1 matches at 7 bases. Germline values: CDR1 SGHNT, CDR2 YYREEE (reference sequence). The CDR3 covers 15 residues. V lost 4 bases, J lost 3 bases, and 8 bases stayed unmatched. This CDR3 reads CASSRRDSITDTQYF. Written as DNA, the CDR3 is TGTGCCAGCAGCCGCCGGGACAGTATAACAGATACGCAGTATTTT. The whole variable domain, remainder taken from reference TRBV5-4 and TRBJ2-3, is ETGVTQSPTHLIKTRGQQVTLRCSSQSGHNTVSWYQQALGQGPQFIFQYYREEENGRGNFPPRFSGLQFPNYSSELNVNALELDDSALYLCASSRRDSITDTQYFGPGTRLTVL.

This chain links TRBV7-3 with TRBJ2-1, with 9 bases aligning to TRBD2. The CDR3 is 15 amino acids. Germline V gene sequence: CDR1 SGHTA, CDR2 FQGTGA. With V trimmed by 5 bases and J by 7 bases, 9 bases remained unmatched. CDR3 nucleotides: TGTGCCAGCAGCGTAGTGGCTAGCGGGAATAATGAGCAGTTCTTC. Translating gives CASSVVASGNNEQFF.

This clone is a singleton in its sample. The V gene is TRBV27, the J gene TRBJ2-6; 8 bases fit TRBD1. J lost 2 bases, V lost 5 bases, and 14 bases had no gene match. The CDR3 totals 19 residues. Per germline, CDR1 MNHEY and CDR2 SMNVEV (reference sequence). CDR3 DNA sequence: TGTGCCAGCAGTAGTGACAGGGGAAGGCTGGGGCCTGGGGCCAACGTCCTGACTTTC. Amino acids: CASSSDRGRLGPGANVLTF.

CDR3 bases: TGTGCCAGCAGTCACCTTAAGGGGCCTGACTATGGCTACACCTTC. It is translated as CASSHLKGPDYGYTF. V is TRBV25-1 and J is TRBJ1-2; possibly TRBD1 for D (5 bases). CDR1 and CDR2 (germline): MGHDK, SYGVNS. Trimming shortened V by 5 bases and J by 3 bases, and 16 bases separated the two germline ends. The CDR3 length is 15 residues.

This chain connects TRBV29-1 to TRBJ1-2; possible D gene TRBD1, 6 bases. Between the trimmed V and J ends, which lost 1 base and 8 bases, there was a span of 26 bases. The CDR3 has 17 residues. The germline gives CDR1 SQVTM, CDR2 ANQGSEA. CDR3 sequence: CSVEVSGTGIPIYGYTF. The CDR3 region has the DNA TGCAGCGTTGAAGTCTCGGGTACAGGGATCCCTATTTACGGCTACACCTTC.

J is TRBJ2-7 and V is TRBV7-8, with D tentatively TRBD1 (5 bases). In germline, CDR1 is SGHVS, CDR2 FQNEAQ. The length of the CDR3 is 14 residues. V shed 8 bases and J shed 2 bases, with 16 bases lying between them. This CDR3 is CASEGTGRPYEQYF. The CDR3 coding sequence is TGTGCCAGCGAAGGAACAGGACGACCCTACGAGCAGTACTTC.

The CDR3 DNA reads as TGTGCCAGCAGTGAAGGGGGGGGGTTGTCTGGGGCCAACGTCCTGACTTTC. Translated: CASSEGGGLSGANVLTF. V and J are TRBV27 and TRBJ2-6; D perhaps matches TRBD2 (7 bases). Germline CDR1 reads MNHEY; CDR2 reads SMNVEV (reference sequence). Trimming cost V 5 bases and J 1 base, with 15 bases left between them. The CDR3 is 17 residues long.

This clone has more than one count but fewer than ten. The chain recombines TRBV6-5 with TRBJ2-7, with 8 bases fitting TRBD2. Germline V CDR1 and CDR2: MNHEY, SVGAGI. V trimming: 5 bases; J trimming: 2 bases; junction bases outside the gene matches: 2. The CDR3 sequence is 13 residues long. This CDR3 reads CASSTSGTYEQYF. The CDR3 nucleotides read TGTGCCAGCAGTACTAGCGGTACCTACGAGCAGTACTTC.

This chain joins TRBV6-1 and TRBJ1-1; D is undetermined. This CDR3 contains 13 residues. The ends were cut back, 5 bases at V and 4 bases at J, with 11 bases in the middle. The germline gives CDR1 MNHNS, CDR2 SASEGT. DNA for the CDR3: TGTGCCAGCAGTCAGGATGTTCGCACTGAAGCTTTCTTT. It translates to CASSQDVRTEAFF.

This clone was detected once. V gene TRBV5-6 combines with J gene TRBJ2-7; weak D call: TRBD2 (6 bases). V dropped 4 bases and J dropped 0 bases, with 14 bases sitting between them. The CDR3 sequence is 15 residues long. From germline, CDR1 is SGHDT and CDR2 YYEEEE. CDR3 in DNA: TGTGCCAGCAGCCCCTCGCCGGGGGTCTCCTACGAGCAGTACTTC. It translates to CASSPSPGVSYEQYF.

The genes are TRBV7-8 and TRBJ2-1, with 8 bases that match TRBD2. J was trimmed by 8 bases and V by 5 bases; bases with no gene match: 2. Germline-derived CDR1 and CDR2 are SGHVS and FQNEAQ. The CDR3 runs to 12 residues. The DNA of the CDR3 is TGTGCCAGCAGCGTACTAGCGGATGAGCAGTTCTTC. Residues: CASSVLADEQFF.

The CDR3 sequence: CASSPTGGTDTQYF. CDR3 sequence (DNA): TGTGCCAGCAGCCCGACAGGGGGCACAGATACGCAGTATTTT. The gene calls are TRBV5-4 and TRBJ2-3; 8 bases are a match to TRBD1. Germline CDR1 is SGHNT and CDR2 is YYREEE (reference sequence). With V trimmed by 4 bases and J by 1 base, 2 bases remained unmatched. The CDR3 extends over 14 amino acids.

The chain combines TRBV7-9 with TRBJ2-5; D might be TRBD1 (6 bases). This CDR3 has 13 amino acids. CDR1 and CDR2 from the germline V gene are SEHNR and FQNEAQ (reference sequence). The V gene lost 4 bases and the J gene lost 4 bases, with 10 bases spanning the gap. CDR3 coding DNA: TGTGCCAGCAGCTCTACAGGGCCAGAGACCCAGTACTTC. Translating it yields CASSSTGPETQYF. Filled out from reference TRBV7-9 and TRBJ2-5, the complete variable domain reads DTGVSQNPRHKITKRGQNVTFRCDPISEHNRLYWYRQTLGQGPEFLTYFQNEAQLEKSRLLSDRFSAERPKGSFSTLEIQRTEQGDSAMYLCASSSTGPETQYFGPGTRLLVL.

V and J are TRBV5-1 and TRBJ2-5; 8 nucleotides line up with TRBD2. Germline values: CDR1 SGHRS, CDR2 YFSETQ. V trimming: 2 bases; J trimming: 1 base; junction bases outside the gene matches: 4. The CDR3 covers 15 residues. CDR3 in DNA: TGCGCCAGCAGCTTAACCGGGAGGGGCCAAGAGACCCAGTACTTC. Encoded protein: CASSLTGRGQETQYF.

The rearrangement joins TRBV5-4 to TRBJ2-1; 9 bases map to TRBD2. The germline gives CDR1 SGHNT, CDR2 YYREEE (reference sequence). The V gene end was trimmed by 1 base and the J gene end by 0 bases; junction bases not matched to a gene: 5. The CDR3 spans 17 residues. CDR3 sequence (DNA): TGTGCCAGCAGCTTGCCTAGCGGGACGATCTCCTACAATGAGCAGTTCTTC. It translates to CASSLPSGTISYNEQFF. Together with reference TRBV5-4 and TRBJ2-1, the CDR3 gives the full variable domain: ETGVTQSPTHLIKTRGQQVTLRCSSQSGHNTVSWYQQALGQGPQFIFQYYREEENGRGNFPPRFSGLQFPNYSSELNVNALELDDSALYLCASSLPSGTISYNEQFFGPGTRLTVL.